These 19 T cell receptor beta chains came from one sample sequenced in a study of blood T cells in healthy people across ages (dated by TCRdb to the mid-2010s). Library generation was performed with 5' RACE. The sequencer listed for this sample is Illumina HiSeq 2500. A second roughly 6 to 11 cycle PCR used a sample-barcoded 5' primer and a J-beta primer mix. Clones were called with MiXCR by TCRdb after fastp trimmed the public reads at Q25, and only in-frame beta chains were retained. For every CDR3 protein sequence, its rows merge into one entry that carries the most common genes and DNA. The sample table lists roughly 1.5 million distinct CDR3 sequences, approximately 39% of them with a count of one. The leading ten clones occupy approximately 4.1% of the sample. Sequencing was done on a sample of blood. Source of these receptors: a woman between 18 and 29 years old in good health.

This clonotype was counted only a few times. This chain connects TRBV7-2 to TRBJ2-5; maybe TRBD2 (5 bases). CDR3 length: 13 residues. Germline CDR1 reads SGHTA; CDR2 reads FQGNSA. Trimming cost V 5 bases and J 5 bases, with 12 bases left between them. CDR3 sequence: CASSPSGLETQYF. Here the CDR3 DNA reads TGTGCCAGCAGCCCATCGGGGTTGGAGACCCAGTACTTC.

This clonotype was detected only a few times. The V gene is TRBV20-1, the J gene TRBJ2-3; 8 bases match TRBD1. This CDR3 contains 16 residues. The germline V gene has CDR1 DFQATT and CDR2 SNEGSKA (reference sequence). Trimming removed 3 bases from V and 3 bases from J; junction bases left unmatched: 11. The CDR3 is CSASPWGRGQTDTQYF. CDR3 nucleotide sequence: TGCAGTGCTAGTCCCTGGGGCAGGGGGCAAACAGATACGCAGTATTTT.

The chain couples TRBV20-1 to TRBJ2-7, with 8 bases identical to TRBD1. The V gene end was trimmed by 6 bases and the J gene end by 3 bases; junction bases not matched to a gene: 10. The germline CDR1 and CDR2 sequences are DFQATT and SNEGSKA (reference sequence). The CDR3 sequence is 14 residues long. CDR3 DNA: TGCAGTGCCACGGACAGGGTGGGACTCTACGAGCAGTACTTC. Protein: CSATDRVGLYEQYF.

The chain links TRBV7-2 to TRBJ2-1, with D possibly matching TRBD2 (5 bases). In germline, CDR1 is SGHTA, CDR2 FQGNSA. V was shortened by 5 bases and J by 0 bases, with 23 bases between the two germline ends. The CDR3 has 19 amino acids. The CDR3 region is CASSLGSSSFRSSYNEQFF. CDR3 nucleotide sequence: TGTGCCAGCAGCCTTGGGTCTAGCTCCTTCCGTAGCTCCTACAATGAGCAGTTCTTC.

This clonotype was observed a few times. V is TRBV7-2 and J is TRBJ1-1; D perhaps matches TRBD1 (6 bases). Germline assignment: CDR1 SGHTA and CDR2 FQGNSA. The CDR3 length is 14 residues. V was clipped by 3 bases and J by 3 bases, with 11 bases between them. CDR3 coding DNA: TGTGCCAGCAGCTTTGATACAGGGTACACTGAAGCTTTCTTT. This sequence encodes CASSFDTGYTEAFF.

This clonotype was found many times. This sequence joins TRBV18 and TRBJ1-5; D not certain. V was cut by 2 bases and J by 4 bases, with 9 bases left in between. In germline, CDR1 is KGHSH, CDR2 LQKENI. The CDR3 sequence is 14 residues long. CDR3 protein: CASSPGLGNQPQHF. CDR3 nucleotide sequence: TGTGCCAGCTCACCAGGGTTGGGGAATCAGCCCCAGCATTTT.

The chain uses TRBV20-1 and TRBJ2-3, with 8 bases aligning to TRBD2. Germline loops: CDR1 DFQATT, CDR2 SNEGSKA (reference sequence). This CDR3 is built from 14 residues. Trimming cost V 2 bases and J 2 bases; bases outside gene matches: 3. DNA of the CDR3: TGCAGTGCTAGACAGCGGGAGTCCACAGATACGCAGTATTTT. It translates to CSARQRESTDTQYF.

The rearrangement links TRBV20-1 to TRBJ1-2, with 7 positions matching TRBD1. Germline CDR1 is DFQATT and CDR2 is SNEGSKA (reference sequence). J gave up 6 bases and V 5 bases, and 6 bases lay outside the gene matches. CDR3 size: 12 residues. CDR3 residues: CSAHRGPDGYTF. CDR3 coding DNA: TGCAGTGCTCACAGGGGTCCGGATGGCTACACCTTC.

This clonotype has a handful of counts. The CDR3 spells CASAWGFNQPQHF. The CDR3 DNA reads as TGTGCCAGCGCCTGGGGTTTCAATCAGCCCCAGCATTTT. The chain links TRBV27 to TRBJ1-5; D is unclear. The CDR3 totals 13 residues. Germline V CDR1 and CDR2: MNHEY, SMNVEV (reference sequence). The V and J ends lost 8 bases and 3 bases respectively, with 11 bases between them.

A few counts support this clonotype. The chain joins TRBV4-1 to TRBJ1-2; 7 bases agree with TRBD1. Looked up from germline, CDR1 is MGHRA and CDR2 is YSYEKL. There are 16 residues in the CDR3. V gave up 0 bases and J gave up 3 bases; unmatched junction bases: 7. In DNA form, the CDR3 reads TGCGCCAGCAGCCAAGATGGTAGGGGGCACGACTATGGCTACACCTTC. The encoded protein is CASSQDGRGHDYGYTF.

The V and J genes are TRBV20-1 and TRBJ2-7; TRBD2 aligns across 8 bases. The V gene end was trimmed by 6 bases and the J gene end by 0 bases; junction bases not matched to a gene: 10. The CDR3 has 15 amino acids. The germline V gene has CDR1 DFQATT and CDR2 SNEGSKA (reference sequence). The CDR3 sequence: CSATDRGGSSYEQYF. CDR3 nucleotides: TGCAGTGCCACAGATCGGGGGGGGAGCTCCTACGAGCAGTACTTC.

This clonotype came up a few times. This chain joins TRBV14 and TRBJ1-2; unclear D gene. Germline values: CDR1 SGHDN, CDR2 FVKESK. The CDR3 is 11 amino acids. V dropped 0 bases and J dropped 8 bases, with 4 bases sitting between them. In nucleotides, the CDR3 is TGTGCCAGCAGCCAAGAGAAGGGCTACACCTTC. Encoded protein: CASSQEKGYTF.

This chain joins TRBV20-1 and TRBJ1-1; maybe TRBD1 (5 bases). CDR1 and CDR2 (germline): DFQATT, SNEGSKA (reference sequence). V gave up 6 bases and J gave up 1 base, with 18 bases separating them. The CDR3 is 15 residues long. The CDR3 loop is CSAKGPYHSNTEAFF. CDR3 sequence (DNA): TGCAGTGCGAAGGGGCCTTACCATTCGAACACTGAAGCTTTCTTT.

There are a few counts of this clonotype. The V call is TRBV7-8, the J call TRBJ2-1; weak D call: TRBD1 (6 bases). Per germline, CDR1 SGHVS and CDR2 FQNEAQ. V dropped 7 bases and J dropped 3 bases, with 13 bases sitting between them. CDR3 length equals 14 residues. This CDR3 reads CASNRDLIYNEQFF. CDR3 in DNA: TGTGCCAGCAACAGGGATTTGATCTACAATGAGCAGTTCTTC. The variable domain in full, completed from reference TRBV7-8 and TRBJ2-1, reads GAGVSQSPRYKVAKRGQDVALRCDPISGHVSLFWYQQALGQGPEFLTYFQNEAQLDKSGLPSDRFFAERPEGSVSTLKIQRTQQEDSAVYLCASNRDLIYNEQFFGPGTRLTVL.

This chain uses TRBV27 with TRBJ2-5; 9 nucleotides match TRBD2. This CDR3 is built from 15 residues. V shed 6 bases, J shed 11 bases, and the junction held 16 bases outside the gene matches. Looked up from germline, CDR1 is MNHEY and CDR2 is SMNVEV (reference sequence). The CDR3 loop reads CASSHSLAGPNEQYF. Written as DNA, the CDR3 is TGTGCCAGCAGCCATTCGCTAGCGGGGCCCAATGAGCAGTACTTC.

This clonotype was seen repeatedly, ten times or more. The V and J genes are TRBV27 and TRBJ2-7, with 7 bases that match TRBD1. This CDR3 has 13 amino acids. Germline V gives CDR1 MNHEY, CDR2 SMNVEV (reference sequence). Losses at the gene ends were 6 bases for V and 2 bases for J; bases not matched to a gene: 4. The CDR3 nucleotides are TGTGCCAGCAGCTGGGACAGAACCTACGAGCAGTACTTC. This codes for CASSWDRTYEQYF.

This clonotype appeared a few times. CDR3 amino acids: CASSRNRLALQETQYF. The CDR3 DNA reads as TGTGCCAGCAGCCGAAACCGACTAGCGCTTCAAGAGACCCAGTACTTC. This chain uses TRBV3-1 with TRBJ2-5; TRBD2 matches at 8 bases. CDR3 length equals 16 residues. The germline CDR1 and CDR2 sequences are LGHDT and YNNKEL (reference sequence). The V gene end was trimmed by 4 bases and the J gene end by 2 bases; junction bases not matched to a gene: 9.

This clonotype has a handful of counts. The chain has TRBV27 and TRBJ1-3, with 7 bases fitting TRBD1. The CDR3 extends over 14 amino acids. V lost 3 bases, J lost 4 bases, and 3 bases stayed unmatched. Germline V gives CDR1 MNHEY, CDR2 SMNVEV (reference sequence). The CDR3 region has the DNA TGTGCCAGCAGTTTGGGACAGAAGGGAAACACCATATATTTT. This gives the protein CASSLGQKGNTIYF.

The chain uses TRBV4-1 and TRBJ2-5; perhaps TRBD1 as D (5 bases). Germline CDR1 MGHRA, CDR2 YSYEKL. This CDR3 has 14 amino acids. Trimming pared 8 bases from V and 11 bases from J, leaving 24 bases between. CDR3 coding DNA: TGCGCCAGCGCTCTAGGGGCAGGGTTAAACTCTCAGTACTTC. Protein product: CASALGAGLNSQYF.